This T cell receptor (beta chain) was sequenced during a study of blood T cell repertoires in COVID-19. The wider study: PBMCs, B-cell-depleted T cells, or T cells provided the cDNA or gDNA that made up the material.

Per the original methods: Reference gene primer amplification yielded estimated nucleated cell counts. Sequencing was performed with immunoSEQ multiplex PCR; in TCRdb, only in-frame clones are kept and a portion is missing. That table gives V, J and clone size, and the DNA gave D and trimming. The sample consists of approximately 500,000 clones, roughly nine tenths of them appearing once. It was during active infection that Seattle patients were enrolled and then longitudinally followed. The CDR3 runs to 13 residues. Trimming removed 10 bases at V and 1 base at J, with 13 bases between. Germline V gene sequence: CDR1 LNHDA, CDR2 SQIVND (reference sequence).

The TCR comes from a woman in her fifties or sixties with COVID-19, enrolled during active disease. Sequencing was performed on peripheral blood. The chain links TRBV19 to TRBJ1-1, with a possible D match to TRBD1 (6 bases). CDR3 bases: TGTGCCACCGCCGGGACACCGAACACTGAAGCTTTCTTT. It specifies CATAGTPNTEAFF.